This T cell receptor (beta chain) was observed in a study of OX40 agonist ivuxolimab in advanced cancers. Study background: In this trial design, patients received ivuxolimab intravenously at 0.01 to 10 mg/kg every 2 weeks.

The method was immunoSEQ multiplex PCR; TCRdb's version includes in-frame clones alone and lacks a portion of them. The sample has approximately 100,000 clones; around 85% are singletons. This clonotype originated in an adult with an advanced solid tumor such as melanoma, head and neck, liver or kidney cancer. The specimen was CD4+ or CD8+ T cells sorted from blood, collected in a trial of the OX40 agonist ivuxolimab.

The CDR3 is CASSYLGYEQYF. In DNA, the CDR3 is TGTGCCAGCAGCTACTTGGGCTACGAGCAGTACTTC. This chain links TRBV7-9 with TRBJ2-7; no firm D call. CDR1 is SEHNR, CDR2 FQNEAQ, per germline (reference sequence). V was trimmed by 4 bases and J by 3 bases, leaving 7 bases between them. CDR3 length: 12 amino acids.